This T cell receptor beta chain was observed in a study of blood T cell repertoires in COVID-19. About the study: Donors in the United States, Italy and Spain gave samples during acute or convalescent COVID-19. PBMCs, B-cell-depleted T cells, or T cells were the source of the cDNA or gDNA that made up the material.

TCRdb's copy holds only in-frame clones and misses some; the assay was immunoSEQ multiplex PCR. The sample carries more than 150,000 clones, roughly 78% recorded once. The sequenced sample consisted of peripheral blood. This TCR came from a woman of 80 years or more with active or convalescent COVID-19.

Here the CDR3 reads CASSGQGTINTEAFF. The CDR3 bases are TGCGCCAGCTCGGGACAGGGTACAATAAACACTGAAGCTTTCTTT. The V gene is TRBV23-1, the J gene TRBJ1-1, with TRBD1 matching over 9 bases. TRBV23-1 falls under the ORF class, with uncertain function. Trimming at V came to 8 bases and at J to 2 bases, leaving 9 bases not matched to a gene. The CDR3 is 15 residues long.